This record looks at one T cell receptor (beta chain) sequence and its context. The data are from a study of control samples from healthy donors and cancer patients. Germline CDR1 MDHEN, CDR2 SYDVKM. This CDR3 comprises 14 residues. Trimming removed 6 bases at V and 0 bases at J, with 11 bases between. Method: immunoSEQ multiplex PCR; TCRdb's copy keeps in-frame clones and lacks some. The table records about 180,000 clones, about 92% of them present only once. Sample: blood. The sequence was collected from a man under 40 in good health. This sequence joins TRBV28 and TRBJ1-1; tentatively, D is TRBD1 (5 bases). The CDR3 region has the DNA TGTGCCAGCAGAAGACAGCCTTTGAACACTGAAGCTTTCTTT. Translation gives CASRRQPLNTEAFF.